Following are 32 T cell receptor beta chains from one sample sequenced in a study of control samples from healthy donors and cancer patients. This table comes from immunoSEQ multiplex PCR, and its TCRdb copy is limited to in-frame clones, with some not included. Of over 150,000 clones listed, 90% are singletons. Specimen: blood. These receptors all stem from a woman aged 50 to 65 in good health.

The V call is TRBV2, the J call TRBJ1-5; D might be TRBD1 (5 bases). In germline, CDR1 is SNHLY, CDR2 FYNNEI. The CDR3 length is 14 residues. The V end was cut by 1 base, the J end by 6 bases, with 10 bases between. CDR3 coding DNA: TGTGCCAGCAGTGAAGTGCGGGGGAGTCAGCCCCAGCATTTT. Residues: CASSEVRGSQPQHF.

This clone was observed a few times. The gene calls are TRBV6-5 and TRBJ1-6, with 7 positions matching TRBD1. The CDR3 runs 14 residues. Germline-derived CDR1 and CDR2 are MNHEY and SVGAGI. V dropped 9 bases and J dropped 3; count of bases not matched to a gene: 5. The CDR3 spells CASGTANYNSPLHF. As DNA, the CDR3 is TGTGCCAGTGGGACAGCTAACTATAATTCACCCCTCCACTTT.

The genes are TRBV7-8 and TRBJ1-1; D unresolved. Germline values: CDR1 SGHVS, CDR2 FQNEAQ. The CDR3 has 13 residues. V was trimmed by 5 bases and J by 5 bases, leaving 12 bases between them. The CDR3, as DNA: TGTGCCAGCAGCGAGTCACAGAGAACTGAAGCTTTCTTT. Its translation: CASSESQRTEAFF.

V gene TRBV7-5 combines with J gene TRBJ1-3. TRBV7-5 is tagged as a pseudogene. The CDR3 runs to 15 residues. CDR3 residues: CVRSLVRGPGNTIYF. The CDR3 DNA reads TGTGTCAGAAGCTTAGTACGGGGCCCGGGAAACACCATATATTTT.

Comments on this clone: The sample carries other DNA sequences with the same CDR3. The V call is TRBV30, the J call TRBJ1-5; D not resolved. Trimming left V 2 bases short and J 1 base short, with 6 bases between. Germline values: CDR1 GTSNPN, CDR2 SVGIG (reference sequence). CDR3 size: 13 residues. The CDR3 loop reads CAWSQNSNQPQHF. The DNA of the CDR3 is TGTGCCTGGAGTCAGAACAGCAATCAGCCCCAGCATTTT.

The chain employs TRBV5-1 and TRBJ1-1, with D possibly being TRBD1 (6 bases). The germline V gene encodes CDR1 SGHRS and CDR2 YFSETQ. The CDR3 length is 16 residues. Trimming shortened V by 5 bases and J by 0 bases, and 17 bases separated the two germline ends. The CDR3 DNA is TGCGCCAGCAGTTCTATGGGGGGGCATTTGAACACTGAAGCTTTCTTT. It translates to CASSSMGGHLNTEAFF. Variable domain in full (rest from reference TRBV5-1 and TRBJ1-1): KAGVTQTPRYLIKTRGQQVTLSCSPISGHRSVSWYQQTPGQGLQFLFEYFSETQRNKGNFPGRFSGRQFSNSRSEMNVSTLELGDSALYLCASSSMGGHLNTEAFFGQGTRLTVV.

The chain has TRBV27 and TRBJ1-3; possible D gene TRBD1, 6 bases. The germline gives CDR1 MNHEY, CDR2 SMNVEV (reference sequence). V was shortened by 7 bases and J by 4 bases, with 11 bases between the two germline ends. The CDR3 extends over 13 amino acids. The CDR3 here is CASTKTGGNTIYF. The DNA for the CDR3 is TGTGCCAGCACAAAGACAGGAGGAAACACCATATATTTT.

This chain joins TRBV15 and TRBJ1-5; D is ambiguous. The V end was cut by 9 bases, the J end by 1 base, with 16 bases between. CDR3 length: 15 residues. CDR1 is LNHNV and CDR2 is YYDKDF in the germline V gene (reference sequence). The CDR3 sequence is CATSLDFNSNQPQHF. In nucleotides, the CDR3 is TGTGCCACGTCGTTGGACTTTAACAGCAATCAGCCCCAGCATTTT.

The chain uses TRBV18 and TRBJ1-1, with D hard to call. CDR1 is KGHSH, CDR2 LQKENI, per germline. The CDR3 sequence is 14 residues long. V was clipped by 4 bases and J by 8 bases, with 17 bases between them. The CDR3 sequence: CASSRNDRTEEAFF. The CDR3 coding sequence is TGTGCCAGCTCACGCAACGACCGGACGGAAGAAGCTTTCTTT. Full variable domain (rest looked up from reference TRBV18 and TRBJ1-1): NAGVMQNPRHLVRRRGQEARLRCSPMKGHSHVYWYRQLPEEGLKFMVYLQKENIIDESGMPKERFSAEFPKEGPSILRIQQVVRGDSAAYFCASSRNDRTEEAFFGQGTRLTVV.

The chain joins TRBV5-1 to TRBJ1-3; no clear D gene. V dropped 0 bases and J dropped 0 bases, with 13 bases sitting between them. CDR1 is SGHRS and CDR2 is YFSETQ in the germline V gene. CDR3 length equals 17 residues. The chain's CDR3 is CASSLAMARFSGNTIYF. CDR3 DNA: TGCGCCAGCAGCTTGGCGATGGCCCGATTCTCTGGAAACACCATATATTTT.

V and J are TRBV9 and TRBJ1-2; D not resolved. Trimming took off 2 bases at V and 4 bases at J, with 6 bases between the two ends. CDR1 is SGDLS, CDR2 YYNGEE, per germline. This CDR3 is 12 amino acids long. CDR3 loop: CASSVSFYGYTF. The CDR3 DNA follows: TGTGCCAGCAGCGTGTCCTTCTATGGCTACACCTTC.

This sequence joins TRBV7-2 and TRBJ2-5; no clear D gene. The germline gives CDR1 SGHTA, CDR2 FQGNSA. The CDR3 is 14 amino acids. Trimming shortened V by 1 base and J by 4 bases, and 10 bases separated the two germline ends. The CDR3: CASSLDGYVETQYF. The DNA for the CDR3 is TGTGCCAGCAGCTTAGATGGGTACGTAGAGACCCAGTACTTC.

Only one count was recorded for this clone. The J gene is TRBJ2-7, the V gene TRBV27; unclear D gene. Trimming shortened V by 0 bases and J by 2 bases, and 11 bases separated the two germline ends. Germline CDR1 and CDR2: MNHEY and SMNVEV (reference sequence). There are 15 residues in the CDR3. CDR3 nucleotide sequence: TGTGCCAGCAGTTTATCAGGGTGGGTAACCTACGAGCAGTACTTC. Residues: CASSLSGWVTYEQYF.

This rearrangement joins TRBV28 to TRBJ1-5, with TRBD1 matching over 12 bases. Losses at the gene ends were 6 bases for V and 6 bases for J; bases not matched to a gene: 12. This CDR3 is 17 amino acids long. The germline V gene encodes CDR1 MDHEN and CDR2 SYDVKM. The CDR3 DNA reads as TGTGCCAGCAGGATAACCCCGGGACAGGGGGCAACTCAGCCCCAGCATTTT. It is translated as CASRITPGQGATQPQHF.

The gene calls are TRBV7-2 and TRBJ1-5, with 10 positions matching TRBD1. Losses at the gene ends were 5 bases for V and 7 bases for J; bases not matched to a gene: 11. Germline V gene data show CDR1 as SGHTA and CDR2 as FQGNSA. The CDR3 covers 16 residues. The CDR3 is CASSPGGTGVYQPQHF. The CDR3 DNA reads TGTGCCAGCAGCCCAGGGGGGACAGGGGTCTACCAGCCCCAGCATTTT.

The chain uses TRBV27 and TRBJ1-1; maybe TRBD1 (5 bases). V was trimmed by 4 bases and J by 4 bases, leaving 13 bases between them. This CDR3 is 14 amino acids long. Germline V gene sequence: CDR1 MNHEY, CDR2 SMNVEV (reference sequence). The CDR3, as DNA: TGTGCCAGCAGTTCGGGGCTCTCGGGCACTGAAGCTTTCTTT. The encoded protein is CASSSGLSGTEAFF.

The chain couples TRBV19 to TRBJ1-1; TRBD1 is a possible D gene (5 bases). Germline values: CDR1 LNHDA, CDR2 SQIVND (reference sequence). Deletions cut 6 bases from V and 5 bases from J, with 16 bases between. CDR3 length: 14 amino acids. As DNA, the CDR3 is TGTGCCAGTAGAAGTCGGGGGGAAAGAACTGAAGCTTTCTTT. Translation gives CASRSRGERTEAFF.

A few counts support this clone. The V gene is TRBV7-8, the J gene TRBJ1-1; D is possibly TRBD1 (6 bases). The CDR3 extends over 15 amino acids. Germline V CDR1 and CDR2: SGHVS, FQNEAQ. Trimming left V 3 bases short and J 3 bases short, with 14 bases between. The DNA for the CDR3 is TGTGCCAGCAGCTTGGGGGGGCGGAGGGACACTGAAGCTTTCTTT. Its translation is CASSLGGRRDTEAFF.

V and J are TRBV4-3 and TRBJ2-3; maybe TRBD1 (6 bases). CDR3 size: 14 residues. V was shortened by 3 bases and J by 4 bases, with 11 bases between the two germline ends. CDR1 LGHNA and CDR2 YSLEER come from the germline V gene. CDR3 coding DNA: TGCGCCAGCAGCCAGGGACAATTTCCAGATACGCAGTATTTT. Protein sequence: CASSQGQFPDTQYF.

A few counts support this clone. The J gene is TRBJ2-3, the V gene TRBV5-4; TRBD2 aligns across 8 bases. Germline-derived CDR1 and CDR2 are SGHNT and YYREEE (reference sequence). V shed 1 base and J 4 bases; nucleotides not matched to a gene: 2. The CDR3 extends over 14 amino acids. CDR3 bases: TGTGCCAGCAGCTTGCGGGGGGGCGCAGATACGCAGTATTTT. This sequence encodes CASSLRGGADTQYF. Complete variable domain (other parts from reference TRBV5-4 and TRBJ2-3): ETGVTQSPTHLIKTRGQQVTLRCSSQSGHNTVSWYQQALGQGPQFIFQYYREEENGRGNFPPRFSGLQFPNYSSELNVNALELDDSALYLCASSLRGGADTQYFGPGTRLTVL.

The CDR3 nucleotides read TGTGCCAGCAGCGCAGGACAGCAGTCACCCCTCCACTTT. This encodes CASSAGQQSPLHF. V and J are TRBV7-2 and TRBJ1-6; D perhaps matches TRBD1 (6 bases). Trimming cost V 5 bases and J 10 bases, with 12 bases left between them. Germline V gene sequence: CDR1 SGHTA, CDR2 FQGNSA. The CDR3 spans 13 residues.

This chain uses TRBV7-9 with TRBJ1-1, with a tentative D call TRBD1 (6 bases). The germline gives CDR1 SEHNR, CDR2 FQNEAQ (reference sequence). This CDR3 spans 12 amino acids. Trimming left V 7 bases short and J 4 bases short, with 10 bases between. The CDR3 loop reads CASTAGVTEAFF. The CDR3 coding sequence is TGTGCCAGCACAGCAGGGGTCACTGAAGCTTTCTTT.

V and J are TRBV14 and TRBJ1-1, with D perhaps matching TRBD1 (5 bases). Germline V gene lookup returns CDR1 SGHDN and CDR2 FVKESK. V was clipped by 4 bases and J by 1 base, with 16 bases between them. The CDR3 has 16 residues. The CDR3 DNA is TGTGCCAGCAGCCGGAAGACCGGGACGGCGAACACTGAAGCTTTCTTT. It codes for CASSRKTGTANTEAFF.

The chain uses TRBV5-1 and TRBJ2-3; 9 bases map to TRBD2. This CDR3 region has 15 residues. Germline V lookup: CDR1 SGHRS, CDR2 YFSETQ. The V segment lost 7 bases and the J segment 4 bases; nucleotides outside the gene matches: 10. The CDR3 spells CASGFSGRASDTQYF. The DNA for the CDR3 is TGCGCCAGCGGATTTAGCGGGAGAGCGTCAGATACGCAGTATTTT.

This chain connects TRBV10-3 to TRBJ2-2; TRBD1 matches 11 bases. The J segment lost 3 bases and the V segment lost 6 bases, leaving 3 bases of the junction unmatched. The CDR3 is made up of 15 amino acids. Germline V lookup: CDR1 ENHRY, CDR2 SYGVKD. CDR3 protein: CAIRGTGGDTGELFF. In DNA, the CDR3 is TGTGCCATCAGGGGGACAGGGGGGGACACCGGGGAGCTGTTTTTT.

This clone was observed once. The rearrangement links TRBV18 to TRBJ1-5, with a weak D call TRBD1 (6 bases). With 4 bases removed from V and 0 bases from J, the gap between germline ends came to 10 bases. Germline V gene sequence: CDR1 KGHSH, CDR2 LQKENI. The CDR3 runs to 15 residues. The CDR3 loop is CASSLQGGSNQPQHF. Written as DNA, the CDR3 is TGTGCCAGCTCACTACAGGGAGGTAGCAATCAGCCCCAGCATTTT.

V gene TRBV5-1 combines with J gene TRBJ1-5, with D unclear. V was shortened by 1 base and J by 1 base, with 9 bases between the two germline ends. Germline lookup yields CDR1 SGHRS and CDR2 YFSETQ. The CDR3 has 15 amino acids. The CDR3 spells CASSLQGISNQPQHF. As DNA, the CDR3 is TGCGCCAGCAGCTTGCAAGGGATCAGCAATCAGCCCCAGCATTTT.

The chain links TRBV11-3 to TRBJ2-1; D uncertain. CDR3 length equals 13 residues. V was clipped by 1 base and J by 7 bases, with 8 bases between them. Germline V lookup: CDR1 SGHNT, CDR2 YENEEA. CDR3 sequence reads: CASSLGRLNEQFF. The CDR3, as DNA: TGTGCCAGCAGCTTAGGGCGCCTTAATGAGCAGTTCTTC.

CDR3 protein: CASSQVLTEAFF. The DNA of the CDR3 is TGCGCCAGCAGCCAAGTTTTGACTGAAGCTTTCTTT. V usage is TRBV4-1 and J usage is TRBJ1-1; D gene unclear. The CDR3 runs to 12 residues. CDR1 is MGHRA and CDR2 is YSYEKL in the germline V gene. The V gene lost 1 base and the J gene lost 5 bases, with 5 bases spanning the gap.

The J gene is TRBJ2-1, the V gene TRBV5-1; 12 bases are shared with TRBD1. This CDR3 spans 17 amino acids. The V gene end was trimmed by 2 bases and the J gene end by 8 bases; junction bases not matched to a gene: 11. The germline V gene encodes CDR1 SGHRS and CDR2 YFSETQ. Here the CDR3 reads CASSLQPGTGGLDEQFF. For the CDR3, the DNA is TGCGCCAGCAGCTTACAACCCGGGACAGGGGGCTTGGATGAGCAGTTCTTC.

This clone showed up just once. V usage is TRBV28 and J usage is TRBJ1-2; 8 nucleotides match TRBD1. Looked up from germline, CDR1 is MDHEN and CDR2 is SYDVKM. V was pared by 6 bases and J by 3 bases, with 6 bases of the junction left unmatched. This CDR3 is 14 amino acids long. The CDR3: CASRYRGGDYGYTF. The CDR3 nucleotides read TGTGCCAGCAGGTACAGGGGGGGGGACTATGGCTACACCTTC.

The CDR3 nucleotides are TGTGCCAGCAGCGTAGGCCCCGGCCTCTCACTCTACGAGCAGTACTTC. It encodes CASSVGPGLSLYEQYF. This rearrangement joins TRBV9 to TRBJ2-7; D gene unclear. V was trimmed by 0 bases and J by 3 bases, leaving 16 bases between them. CDR3 length: 16 residues. Germline CDR1 is SGDLS and CDR2 is YYNGEE.